Listed here is a single T cell receptor beta chain. The data were produced by immunoSEQ multiplex PCR, yet TCRdb's version contains in-frame clones alone and is incomplete. The sample has 40,000 to 55,000 clones; 89% are singletons. This sample stems from a study of control samples from healthy donors and cancer patients. The CDR3 runs 18 residues. Germline V gives CDR1 MDHEN, CDR2 SYDVKM. With 6 bases clipped from V and 6 bases from J, the junction kept 15 bases outside the gene matches. The sequencing input was PBMCs. The chain has TRBV28 and TRBJ2-7; TRBD2 agrees at 15 bases. The clonotype originates from a man in his forties or fifties with colorectal cancer. In DNA form, the CDR3 reads TGTGCCAGCAGCCGGCTGGGACTAGCGGGAGGCGCCGGTGGCGAGCAGTACTTC. Its translation: CASSRLGLAGGAGGEQYF.